The T cell receptor (beta chain) under discussion was sequenced for a study of cytomegalovirus exposure and HLA in healthy donors. This CDR3 contains 15 residues. Germline V gene sequence: CDR1 SGHTA, CDR2 FQGTGA. V was clipped by 4 bases and J by 0 bases, with 12 bases between them. Whole-study results and caveats: The majority of TCR sequences were rare, yet some public TCRs appeared in many donors. There were around 160 TCR beta chains listed as cytomegalovirus-associated. Accounts indicate the classifier identified cytomegalovirus status with strong specificity and sensitivity.

Sequencing used immunoSEQ multiplex PCR; TCRdb keeps in-frame clones, though not all of them. The repertoire holds around 300,000 clones, approximately 90% seen once, with 0.92% in the top ten. With regard to this clone: Its antigen remains unidentified.

This TCR derives from a woman between 18 and 30 years old in good health and CMV-seronegative. The chain recombines TRBV7-3 with TRBJ1-1; tentative D call: TRBD1 (6 bases). Material for sequencing was PBMCs. This CDR3 reads CASSSTGNMNTEAFF. The DNA for the CDR3 is TGTGCCAGCAGCTCCACAGGGAACATGAACACTGAAGCTTTCTTT.